This T cell receptor beta chain was documented in a study of tumor-infiltrating lymphocytes in primary liver carcinoma. Across the whole study: Spanning 30 to 69 years of age, the patients were men and women. Lesions, classed as T1-T3 N0M0, spanned roughly 4.2 to 10 cm across.

Unsorted whole blood yielded blood RNA, and germline DNA was extracted as well. The input was 450 to 500 ng total RNA; TCR beta cDNA was made from it with a constant-region primer. Three nested multiplex PCR rounds, a slightly modified ARM-PCR, produced the libraries for TCR beta. A C-beta reverse primer and TRBV1-TRBV30 forward primers served in each of the first two PCR rounds, at about 10 cycles apiece. TCRdb reanalysed the multiplex PCR reads using MiXCR and keeps one entry per CDR3 protein. Seen here are 180,000 or so distinct CDR3 sequences, about 60% observed once, and the top ten hold 72%. The V gene's germline CDR1 is SGHAT and CDR2 FQNNGV. The CDR3 consists of 15 residues. As regards this clonotype: One junction end disagrees with the germline gene, perhaps due to a read error.

The chain joins TRBV11-2 to TRBJ2-3; D is unresolved. The sequenced sample was peripheral blood. The receptor was derived from a middle-aged man with primary liver carcinoma and hepatitis B virus infection. The DNA for the CDR3 is TGTGCTAGCAGCTTAGTTTGGGGTGTAAAAGATACGCAGTATTTT. This translates into CASSLVWGVKDTQYF.